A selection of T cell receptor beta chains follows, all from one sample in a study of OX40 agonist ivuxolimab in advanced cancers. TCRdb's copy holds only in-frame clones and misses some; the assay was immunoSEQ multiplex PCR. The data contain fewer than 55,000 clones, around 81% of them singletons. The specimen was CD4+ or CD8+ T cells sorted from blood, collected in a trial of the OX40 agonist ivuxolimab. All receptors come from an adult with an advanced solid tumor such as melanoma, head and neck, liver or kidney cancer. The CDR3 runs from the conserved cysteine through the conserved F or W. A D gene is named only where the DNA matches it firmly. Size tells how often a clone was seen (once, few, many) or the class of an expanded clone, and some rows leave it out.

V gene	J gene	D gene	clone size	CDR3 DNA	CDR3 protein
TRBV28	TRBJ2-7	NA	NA	TGTGCCAGCAGACGAAGCACCTACGAGCAGTACTTC	CASRRSTYEQYF
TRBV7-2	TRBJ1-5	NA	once	TGTGCCAGCAGCTTAACCGGGTACGGCAATCAGCCCCAGCATTTT	CASSLTGYGNQPQHF
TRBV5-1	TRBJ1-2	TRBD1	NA	TGCGCCAGCAGCGTTGGGACAGCGAATTCAGCTAACTATGGCTACACCTTC	CASSVGTANSANYGYTF
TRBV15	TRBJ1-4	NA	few	TGTGCCACCAGCAGAGTTACAGCTACTAATGAAAAACTGTTTTTT	CATSRVTATNEKLFF
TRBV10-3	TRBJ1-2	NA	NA	TGTGCCATCAGTGATGATAGGTATGGCTACACCTTC	CAISDDRYGYTF
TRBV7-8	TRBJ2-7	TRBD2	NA	TGTGCCAGCAGCTCGGGACTAGCGGGAGGGCCGGGTGAGCAGTACTTC	CASSSGLAGGPGEQYF
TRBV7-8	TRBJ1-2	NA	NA	TGTGCCAGCAGCCTCGAAGAGATGACTAACTATGGCTACACCTTC	CASSLEEMTNYGYTF
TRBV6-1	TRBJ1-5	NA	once	TGTGCCAGCACCCGTTCTGGAGACAATCAGCCCCAGCATTTT	CASTRSGDNQPQHF
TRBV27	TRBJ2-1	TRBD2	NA	TGTGCCAGCACCTCGGGCGGGGGGCACTACAATGAGCAGTTCTTC	CASTSGGGHYNEQFF
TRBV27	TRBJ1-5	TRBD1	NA	TGTGCCAGCAGTCTCGACGGGACAGGTGGGGACAATCAGCCCCAGCATTTT	CASSLDGTGGDNQPQHF
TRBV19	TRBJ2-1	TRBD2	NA	TGTGCCAGTAGTATCCTAGCGGGGGGGCTTAATGAGCAGTTCTTC	CASSILAGGLNEQFF
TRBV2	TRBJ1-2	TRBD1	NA	TGTGCCGTAACAGGGGCGGTCAGCTACACCTTC	CAVTGAVSYTF
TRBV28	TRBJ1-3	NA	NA	TGTGCCAGCAGTTTCGTCGGGGGAACTGGAAACACCATATATTTT	CASSFVGGTGNTIYF
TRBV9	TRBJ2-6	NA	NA	TGTGCCAGCAGCGTAGGGATCGGGACCAACGTCCTGACTTTC	CASSVGIGTNVLTF
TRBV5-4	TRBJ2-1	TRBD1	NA	TGTGCCAGCAGCCCAGGACAGGGGACGTACAATGAGCAGTTCTTC	CASSPGQGTYNEQFF
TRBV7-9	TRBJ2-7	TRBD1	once	TGTGCCAGCAGCTTGGAAACAGGGGGCGAGCAGTACTTC	CASSLETGGEQYF
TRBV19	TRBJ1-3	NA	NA	TGTGCCAGTAGTGTGGGGCACTCTGGAAACACCATATATTTT	CASSVGHSGNTIYF